This passage covers 18 T cell receptor beta chains from one sample sequenced in a study of post-analysis software for immune sequencing data. Points from the study as a whole: With TRBV5-6, TRBV5-1 and TRBV20-1 included, about five TRBV segments were more frequent in patients than in controls.

Unique molecular identifiers featured in each of the TCR beta cDNA libraries. TCRdb reprocessed the PCR reads via MiXCR and lists one record per CDR3 protein. The table lists almost 700,000 distinct CDR3 sequences, roughly three fifths of them singletons, with roughly 12% in the top ten. Antigen specificity for these receptors is unknown. Sequencing was done on a sample of blood. These receptors all stem from a girl aged 2 to 10 with multiple sclerosis.

This clonotype appeared a single time. The J gene is TRBJ2-2, the V gene TRBV21-1; TRBD1, the table's D call, was not compared with the DNA. TRBV21-1 is tagged as a pseudogene. This CDR3 is 18 amino acids long. The chain's CDR3 is CASSKPGRDLDNTGELFF. In nucleotides, the CDR3 is TGTGCCAGCAGCAAGCCCGGAAGGGATTTGGATAACACCGGGGAGCTGTTTTTT.

This clonotype was counted between two and nine times. This clone may be a read error of a much larger clone one base away. This chain connects TRBV7-9 to TRBJ1-2; TRBD1 aligns across 7 bases. The CDR3 runs to 12 residues. Germline V gives CDR1 SEHNR, CDR2 FQNEAQ (reference sequence). Trimming at V came to 5 bases and at J to 5 bases, leaving 2 bases not matched to a gene. The CDR3, as DNA: TGTGCCAGCAGCGGGACAGCTTATGGCTACACCTTC. Its translation: CASSGTAYGYTF.

This clonotype has only one observation. A much larger clone differs from this one at a single base, so this may be a read error. This sequence joins TRBV29-1 and TRBJ2-7, with 7 nucleotides matching TRBD1. CDR1 is SQVTM, CDR2 ANQGSEA, per germline. Losses at the gene ends were 3 bases for V and 4 bases for J; bases not matched to a gene: 3. The CDR3 extends over 12 amino acids. Here the CDR3 reads CSVEGQRYEQYF. CDR3 DNA sequence: TGCAGCGTTGAGGGACAGAGGTACGAGCAGTACTTC.

This clonotype was seen a few times. This rearrangement joins TRBV29-1 to TRBJ2-1; D is ambiguous. The V end was cut by 7 bases, the J end by 0 bases, with 10 bases between. Germline CDR1 SQVTM, CDR2 ANQGSEA. There are 13 residues in the CDR3. Written as DNA, the CDR3 is TGCAGCGCAGGCGCGGACTCCTACAATGAGCAGTTCTTC. Protein: CSAGADSYNEQFF.

The chain uses TRBV20-1 and TRBJ2-5, with a possible D match to TRBD1 (5 bases). CDR1 and CDR2 (germline): DFQATT, SNEGSKA (reference sequence). CDR3 length: 15 residues. Deletions cut 6 bases from V and 1 base from J, with 18 bases between. The DNA of the CDR3 is TGCAGTGCAGAGGCGGCAGGGTCGCCCCAAGAGACCCAGTACTTC. Its protein product is CSAEAAGSPQETQYF.

The chain is built from TRBV10-2 and TRBJ2-1, with 7 bases aligning to TRBD1. V dropped 6 bases and J dropped 7; count of bases not matched to a gene: 12. The CDR3 is 15 residues long. The germline V gene has CDR1 WSHSY and CDR2 SAAADI. The CDR3 sequence is CASSATAKQGNEQFF. Written as DNA, the CDR3 is TGCGCCAGCAGCGCCACGGCAAAACAGGGGAATGAGCAGTTCTTC.

This chain connects TRBV5-5 to TRBJ2-5, with a possible D match to TRBD1 (5 bases). With 0 bases removed from V and 2 bases from J, the gap between germline ends came to 11 bases. CDR3 length: 15 amino acids. In germline, CDR1 is SGHKS, CDR2 YYEKEE (reference sequence). The CDR3 sequence is CASSLAKGYQETQYF. CDR3 sequence (DNA): TGTGCCAGCAGCTTGGCCAAGGGGTATCAAGAGACCCAGTACTTC.

The chain has TRBV14 and TRBJ2-7; tentatively, D is TRBD1 or TRBD2 (5 bases each). Germline V gene lookup returns CDR1 SGHDN and CDR2 FVKESK. The CDR3 spans 15 residues. Trimming pared 8 bases from V and 0 bases from J, leaving 17 bases between. CDR3 sequence (DNA): TGTGCCAGCGGGTCTTCAGGGAGCCTCTCCTACGAGCAGTACTTC. It specifies CASGSSGSLSYEQYF.

This rearrangement joins TRBV25-1 to TRBJ1-1, with D tentatively TRBD1 (6 bases). The germline CDR1 and CDR2 sequences are MGHDK and SYGVNS. The CDR3 is made up of 14 amino acids. Trimming pared 4 bases from V and 2 bases from J, leaving 11 bases between. CDR3 nucleotides: TGTGCCAGCAGTGTCGGGGACACTAACACTGAAGCTTTCTTT. This translates into CASSVGDTNTEAFF.

This clonotype was recorded a few times. This rearrangement joins TRBV2 to TRBJ2-4, with D perhaps matching TRBD1 or TRBD2 (6 bases each). This CDR3 is 13 amino acids long. Trimming cost V 7 bases and J 1 base, with 8 bases left between them. Germline loops: CDR1 SNHLY, CDR2 FYNNEI. The CDR3 loop is CASKGGAKNIQYF. The CDR3 coding sequence is TGTGCCAGCAAAGGGGGGGCCAAAAACATTCAGTACTTC. Full variable domain (rest looked up from reference TRBV2 and TRBJ2-4): EPEVTQTPSHQVTQMGQEVILRCVPISNHLYFYWYRQILGQKVEFLVSFYNNEISEKSEIFDDQFSVERPDGSNFTLKIRSTKLEDSAMYFCASKGGAKNIQYFGAGTRLSVL.

This clonotype turned up a few times. This sequence joins TRBV15 and TRBJ2-7, with no clear D. V lost 5 bases and J 3 bases, leaving 5 bases between the germline ends. Germline V CDR1 and CDR2: LNHNV, YYDKDF (reference sequence). The CDR3 spans 11 residues. This CDR3 reads CATSGNYEQYF. Written as DNA, the CDR3 is TGTGCCACCAGCGGTAACTACGAGCAGTACTTC.

V is TRBV20-1 and J is TRBJ1-2; D is ambiguous. The CDR3 extends over 14 amino acids. Per germline, CDR1 DFQATT and CDR2 SNEGSKA (reference sequence). V lost 1 base, J lost 3 bases, and 12 bases lay in between. In DNA form, the CDR3 reads TGCAGTGCTAGAGGAGGGCCCCTTGACTATGGCTACACCTTC. It codes for CSARGGPLDYGYTF.

The chain carries TRBV2 and TRBJ2-2, with D unresolved. Germline V lookup: CDR1 SNHLY, CDR2 FYNNEI. The V gene lost 5 bases and the J gene lost 6 bases, with 7 bases spanning the gap. The CDR3 has 12 amino acids. The CDR3 here is CASSLTPGELFF. CDR3 nucleotides: TGTGCCAGCAGTCTGACTCCCGGGGAGCTGTTTTTT.

The chain employs TRBV7-2 and TRBJ2-1; TRBD2 might be the D (7 bases). Looked up from germline, CDR1 is SGHTA and CDR2 is FQGNSA. Trimming cost V 3 bases and J 7 bases, with 10 bases left between them. CDR3 size: 13 residues. The CDR3 is CASSFGGQNEQFF. The DNA for the CDR3 is TGTGCCAGCAGCTTCGGGGGGCAAAATGAGCAGTTCTTC.

The chain carries TRBV5-1 and TRBJ1-1; no clear D. The CDR3 loop spans 14 amino acids. CDR1 and CDR2 (germline): SGHRS, YFSETQ. Trimming left V 5 bases short and J 0 bases short, with 11 bases between. The CDR3 loop reads CASSSGHMNTEAFF. CDR3 sequence (DNA): TGCGCCAGCAGTTCTGGTCATATGAACACTGAAGCTTTCTTT.

The CDR3 region is CASTQWGTGVFEQFF. The CDR3 DNA reads as TGTGCCAGCACCCAATGGGGGACAGGGGTTTTCGAGCAGTTCTTC. J is TRBJ2-1 and V is TRBV28, with 10 bases matching TRBD1. Germline assignment: CDR1 MDHEN and CDR2 SYDVKM. Losses at the gene ends were 7 bases for V and 10 bases for J; bases not matched to a gene: 13. CDR3 length: 15 residues.

This clonotype occurred a few times. The chain links TRBV3-1 to TRBJ2-3, with D possibly matching TRBD2 (5 bases). The CDR3 totals 16 residues. V was shortened by 2 bases and J by 5 bases, with 17 bases between the two germline ends. Germline V gene sequence: CDR1 LGHDT, CDR2 YNNKEL (reference sequence). The CDR3 sequence: CASSQRGSGLRDTQYF. The CDR3 bases are TGTGCCAGCAGCCAAAGAGGGTCGGGTCTGAGAGATACGCAGTATTTT.

This clonotype was counted a few times. This sequence joins TRBV20-1 and TRBJ2-5, with 12 bases that match TRBD2. Trimming removed 7 bases from V and 4 bases from J; junction bases left unmatched: 4. Looked up from germline, CDR1 is DFQATT and CDR2 is SNEGSKA (reference sequence). The CDR3 has 13 residues. The CDR3, as DNA: TGCAGTGTAACTAGCGGGGGGATAGAGACCCAGTACTTC. Protein sequence: CSVTSGGIETQYF.